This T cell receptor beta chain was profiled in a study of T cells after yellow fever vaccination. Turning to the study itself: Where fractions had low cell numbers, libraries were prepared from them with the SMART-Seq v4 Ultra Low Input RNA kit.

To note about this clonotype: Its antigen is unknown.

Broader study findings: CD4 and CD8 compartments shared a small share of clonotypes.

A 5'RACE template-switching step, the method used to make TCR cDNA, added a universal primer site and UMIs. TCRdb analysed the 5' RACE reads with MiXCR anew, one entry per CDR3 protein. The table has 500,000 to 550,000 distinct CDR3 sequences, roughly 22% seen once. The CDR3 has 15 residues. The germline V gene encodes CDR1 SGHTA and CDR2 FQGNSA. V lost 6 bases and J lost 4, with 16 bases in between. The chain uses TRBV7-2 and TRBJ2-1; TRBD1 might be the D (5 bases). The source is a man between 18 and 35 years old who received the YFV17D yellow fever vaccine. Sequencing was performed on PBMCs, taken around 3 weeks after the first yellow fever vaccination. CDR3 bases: TGTGCCAGCAGATACGACAGAGGTGAATACAATGAGCAGTTCTTC. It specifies CASRYDRGEYNEQFF.